This T cell receptor (beta chain) was found in a study of T cells in Graves' hyperthyroidism and ophthalmopathy. It was RNA transcripts that yielded the amplified TCR beta CDR3 regions. HTBI primers were employed in a first-round RT-PCR of the TCR CDR3. Each CDR3 protein gets one entry after TCRdb re-called the multiplex PCR reads with MiXCR. The table lists some 600,000 distinct CDR3 sequences, roughly 14% of them singletons. The authors took PBMCs from 7.5 to 10 ml fresh peripheral blood. The CDR3 spans 16 residues. The V segment lost 3 bases and the J segment 8 bases; nucleotides outside the gene matches: 9. Germline V gives CDR1 LGHDT, CDR2 YNNKEL (reference sequence). This clonotype was seen ten or more times.

This clonotype originated in a woman aged 25 to 45 with Graves' hyperthyroidism that later progressed to Graves' ophthalmopathy. Specimen: blood. The chain recombines TRBV3-1 with TRBJ2-1; TRBD1 matches 11 bases. CDR3 DNA sequence: TGTGCCAGCAGCCAGGGGGACAGGGGGATGGTGCATGAGCAGTTCTTC. It yields the protein CASSQGDRGMVHEQFF.